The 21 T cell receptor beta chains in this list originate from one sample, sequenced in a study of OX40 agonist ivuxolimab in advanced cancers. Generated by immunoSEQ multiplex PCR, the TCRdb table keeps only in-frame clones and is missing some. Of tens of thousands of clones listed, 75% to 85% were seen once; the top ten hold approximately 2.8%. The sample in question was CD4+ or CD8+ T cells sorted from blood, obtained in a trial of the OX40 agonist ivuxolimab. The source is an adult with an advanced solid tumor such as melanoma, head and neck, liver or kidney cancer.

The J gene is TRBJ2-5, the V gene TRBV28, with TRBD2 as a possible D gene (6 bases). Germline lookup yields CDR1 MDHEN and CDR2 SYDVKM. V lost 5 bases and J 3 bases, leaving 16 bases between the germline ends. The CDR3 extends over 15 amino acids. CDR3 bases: TGTGCCAGCAGTCCCCACGGGACTTCCGAAGAGACCCAGTACTTC. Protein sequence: CASSPHGTSEETQYF. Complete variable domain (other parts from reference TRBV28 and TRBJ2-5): DVKVTQSSRYLVKRTGEKVFLECVQDMDHENMFWYRQDPGLGLRLIYFSYDVKMKEKGDIPEGYSVSREKKERFSLILESASTNQTSMYLCASSPHGTSEETQYFGPGTRLLVL.

The CDR3 is CASSLEPYNHNEQFF. The DNA for the CDR3 is TGCGCCAGCAGCTTGGAACCGTACAACCACAATGAGCAGTTCTTC. The gene calls are TRBV5-1 and TRBJ2-1; no reliable D call. Trimming shortened V by 0 bases and J by 5 bases, and 12 bases separated the two germline ends. The CDR3 extends over 15 amino acids. CDR1 is SGHRS, CDR2 YFSETQ, per germline.

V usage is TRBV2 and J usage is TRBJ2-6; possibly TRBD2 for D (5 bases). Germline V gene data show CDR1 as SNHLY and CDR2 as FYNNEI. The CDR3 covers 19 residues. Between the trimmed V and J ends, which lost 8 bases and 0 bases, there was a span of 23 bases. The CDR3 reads CASRQAGLTASSGANVLTF. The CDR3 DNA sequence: TGTGCCAGCCGGCAAGCAGGACTTACCGCTTCCTCTGGGGCCAACGTCCTGACTTTC.

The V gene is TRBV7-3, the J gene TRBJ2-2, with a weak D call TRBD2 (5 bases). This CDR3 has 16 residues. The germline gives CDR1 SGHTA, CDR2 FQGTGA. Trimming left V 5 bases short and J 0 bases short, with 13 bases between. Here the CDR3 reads CASSLSGSPNTGELFF. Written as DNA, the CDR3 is TGTGCCAGCAGCCTCAGCGGATCACCGAACACCGGGGAGCTGTTTTTT.

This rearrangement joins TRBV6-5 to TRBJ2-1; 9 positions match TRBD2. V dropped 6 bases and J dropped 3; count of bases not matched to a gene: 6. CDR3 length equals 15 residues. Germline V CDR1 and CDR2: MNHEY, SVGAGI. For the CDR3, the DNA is TGTGCCAGCAGGTCTAGCGGGATCGTCTACAATGAGCAGTTCTTC. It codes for CASRSSGIVYNEQFF.

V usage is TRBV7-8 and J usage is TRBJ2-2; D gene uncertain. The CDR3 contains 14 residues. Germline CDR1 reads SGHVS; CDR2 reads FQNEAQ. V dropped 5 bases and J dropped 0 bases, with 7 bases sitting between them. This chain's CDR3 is CASSLRANTGELFF. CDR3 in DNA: TGTGCCAGCAGCCTTCGAGCGAACACCGGGGAGCTGTTTTTT.

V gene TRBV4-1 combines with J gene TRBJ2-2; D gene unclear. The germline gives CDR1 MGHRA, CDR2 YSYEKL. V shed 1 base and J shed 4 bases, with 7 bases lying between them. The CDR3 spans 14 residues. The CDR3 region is CASSQAPSTGELFF. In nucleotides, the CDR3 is TGCGCCAGCAGCCAAGCCCCGAGCACCGGGGAGCTGTTTTTT.

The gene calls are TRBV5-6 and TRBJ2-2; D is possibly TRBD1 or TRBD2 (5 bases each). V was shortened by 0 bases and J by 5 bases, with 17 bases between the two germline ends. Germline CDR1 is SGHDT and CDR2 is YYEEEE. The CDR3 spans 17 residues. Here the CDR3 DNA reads TGTGCCAGCAGCTTGGGTGGGACCAGGGTTGATACCGGGGAGCTGTTTTTT. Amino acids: CASSLGGTRVDTGELFF.

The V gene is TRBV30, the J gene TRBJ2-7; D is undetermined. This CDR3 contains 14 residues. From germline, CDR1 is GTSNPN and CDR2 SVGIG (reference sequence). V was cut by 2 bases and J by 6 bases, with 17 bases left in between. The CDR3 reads CAWSFLRADAEQYF. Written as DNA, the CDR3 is TGTGCCTGGAGTTTCCTTCGGGCAGATGCCGAGCAGTACTTC. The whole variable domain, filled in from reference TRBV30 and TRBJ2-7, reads SQTIHQWPATLVQPVGSPLSLECTVEGTSNPNLYWYRQAAGRGLQLLFYSVGIGQISSEVPQNLSASRPQDRQFILSSKKLLLSDSGFYLCAWSFLRADAEQYFGPGTRLTVT.

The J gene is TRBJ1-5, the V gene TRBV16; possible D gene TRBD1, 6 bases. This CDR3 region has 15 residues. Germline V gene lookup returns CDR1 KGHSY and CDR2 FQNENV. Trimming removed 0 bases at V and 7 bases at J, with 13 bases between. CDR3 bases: TGTGCCAGCAGCCAATCATCAGGGGCTGGGCAGCCCCAGCATTTT. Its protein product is CASSQSSGAGQPQHF.

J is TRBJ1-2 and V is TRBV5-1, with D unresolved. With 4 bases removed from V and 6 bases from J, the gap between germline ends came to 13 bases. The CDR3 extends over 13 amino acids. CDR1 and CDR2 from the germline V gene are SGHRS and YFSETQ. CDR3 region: CASSPWELNGYTF. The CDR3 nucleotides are TGCGCCAGCAGCCCCTGGGAATTGAATGGCTACACCTTC.

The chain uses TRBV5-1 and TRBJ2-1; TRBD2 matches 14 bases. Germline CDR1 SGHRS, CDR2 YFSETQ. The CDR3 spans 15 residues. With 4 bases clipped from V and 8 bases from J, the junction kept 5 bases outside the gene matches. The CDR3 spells CASSPGLAGVDEQFF. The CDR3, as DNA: TGCGCCAGCAGCCCGGGACTAGCGGGAGTAGATGAGCAGTTCTTC.

The DNA of the CDR3 is TGTGCCAGCAGTGAGGGCGGCAGAGAACAGCCCCAGCATTTT. It yields the protein CASSEGGREQPQHF. The chain carries TRBV2 and TRBJ1-5; D gene ambiguous. This CDR3 region has 14 residues. The V gene lost 3 bases and the J gene lost 7 bases, with 13 bases spanning the gap. CDR1 is SNHLY, CDR2 FYNNEI, per germline.

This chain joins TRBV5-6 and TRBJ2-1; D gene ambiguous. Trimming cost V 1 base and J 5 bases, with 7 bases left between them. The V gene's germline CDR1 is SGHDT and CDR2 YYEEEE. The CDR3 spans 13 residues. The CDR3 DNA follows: TGTGCCAGCAGCTTGACAGTTAACAATGAGCAGTTCTTC. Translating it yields CASSLTVNNEQFF.

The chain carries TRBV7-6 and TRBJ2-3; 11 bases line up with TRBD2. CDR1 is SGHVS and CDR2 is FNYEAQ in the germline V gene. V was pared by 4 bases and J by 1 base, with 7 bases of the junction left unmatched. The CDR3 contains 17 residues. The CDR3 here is CASSSHLAGGRTDTQYF. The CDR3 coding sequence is TGTGCCAGCAGCTCCCACCTAGCGGGAGGTCGCACAGATACGCAGTATTTT.

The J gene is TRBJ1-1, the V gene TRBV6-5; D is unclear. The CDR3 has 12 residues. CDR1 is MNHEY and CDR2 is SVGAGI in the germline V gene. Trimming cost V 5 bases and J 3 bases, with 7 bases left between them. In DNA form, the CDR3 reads TGTGCCAGCAGTGGATACCACACTGAAGCTTTCTTT. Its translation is CASSGYHTEAFF.

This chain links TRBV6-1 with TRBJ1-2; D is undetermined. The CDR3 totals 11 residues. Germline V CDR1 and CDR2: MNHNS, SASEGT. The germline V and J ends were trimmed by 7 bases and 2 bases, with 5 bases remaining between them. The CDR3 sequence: CASTQNYGYTF. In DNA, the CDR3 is TGTGCCAGCACGCAAAACTATGGCTACACCTTC.

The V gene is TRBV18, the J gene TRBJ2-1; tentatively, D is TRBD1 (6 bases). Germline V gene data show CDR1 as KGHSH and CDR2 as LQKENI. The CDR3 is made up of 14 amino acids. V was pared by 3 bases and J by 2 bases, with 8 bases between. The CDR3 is CASSPRDTYNEQFF. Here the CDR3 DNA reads TGTGCCAGCTCACCTAGGGACACCTACAATGAGCAGTTCTTC.

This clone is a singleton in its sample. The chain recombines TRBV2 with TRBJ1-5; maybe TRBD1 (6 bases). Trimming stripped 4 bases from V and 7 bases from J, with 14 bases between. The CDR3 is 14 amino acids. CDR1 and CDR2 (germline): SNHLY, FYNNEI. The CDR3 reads CASSAQGRGQPQHF. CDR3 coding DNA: TGTGCCAGCAGTGCCCAGGGGAGGGGGCAGCCCCAGCATTTT.

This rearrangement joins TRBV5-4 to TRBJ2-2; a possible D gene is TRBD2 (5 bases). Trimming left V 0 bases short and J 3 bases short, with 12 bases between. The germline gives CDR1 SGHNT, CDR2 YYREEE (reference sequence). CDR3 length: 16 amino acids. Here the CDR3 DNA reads TGTGCCAGCAGCTTGGACGGGGAGCCGGACACCGGGGAGCTGTTTTTT. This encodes CASSLDGEPDTGELFF.

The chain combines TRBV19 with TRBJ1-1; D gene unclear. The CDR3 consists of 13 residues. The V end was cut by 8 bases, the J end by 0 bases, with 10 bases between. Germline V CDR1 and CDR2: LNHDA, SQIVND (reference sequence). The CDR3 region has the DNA TGTGCCAGTCACCGGGCCGTGAACACTGAAGCTTTCTTT. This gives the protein CASHRAVNTEAFF.